Here is one T cell receptor (beta chain) with its context. The CDR3 extends over 14 amino acids. CDR1 is MNHEY, CDR2 SMNVEV, per germline (reference sequence). With 10 bases removed from V and 5 bases from J, the gap between germline ends came to 18 bases. This sample is drawn from a study of blood T cell repertoires in COVID-19. Study summary: Material from acute and convalescent COVID-19 was sourced from the United States, Italy and Spain. T cells, B-cell-depleted T cells, or PBMCs supplied cDNA or gDNA.

TCRdb keeps only in-frame clones here, not all; method: immunoSEQ multiplex PCR. The data show around 400,000 clones, over 85% seen once. Recruitment covered under 25 US areas and drew participants whose ages spanned about 18 to 90 years. The gene calls are TRBV27 and TRBJ2-1, with D perhaps TRBD2 (6 bases). This sequence originates from a woman aged 30 to 39 who had recovered from COVID-19. The sequencing sample was made of PBMCs or T cells enriched from blood (not recorded which). CDR3 residues: CATATRDSDNEQFF. DNA of the CDR3: TGTGCCACCGCTACCCGGGACTCAGACAATGAGCAGTTCTTC.